The clone carrying this TCR beta chain was found once. Sequenced by immunoSEQ multiplex PCR; TCRdb stores in-frame clones only, minus some. This repertoire shows approximately 74,000 clones, about 98% found once; its top ten account for over 0.15%. These data originate in a study of technical replicates of blood from a handful of donors. Sample: T cells isolated from PBMCs. The sequence derives from a human donor in good health.

The CDR3 sequence: CASSIRGQGSEQYF. CDR3 DNA sequence: TGTGCCAGTAGTATTCGGGGACAGGGAAGCGAGCAGTACTTC. The rearrangement links TRBV19 to TRBJ2-7; 9 bases are a match to TRBD1. There are 14 residues in the CDR3. Losses at the gene ends were 3 bases for V and 6 bases for J; bases not matched to a gene: 6. From germline, CDR1 is LNHDA and CDR2 SQIVND (reference sequence). Supplemented by reference TRBV19 and TRBJ2-7, the full variable domain reads DGGITQSPKYLFRKEGQNVTLSCEQNLNHDAMYWYRQDPGQGLRLIYYSQIVNDFQKGDIAEGYSVSREKKESFPLTVTSAQKNPTAFYLCASSIRGQGSEQYFGPGTRLTVT.